The entry that follows covers one T cell receptor beta chain sequence. Its antigen remains unknown. The protocol was immunoSEQ multiplex PCR, while the TCRdb copy is restricted to in-frame clones and leaves out a portion. The sample has 110,000 or so clones, about 91% seen once. The data originate from a study of T cell responses to AZD1222 COVID-19 vaccine. Whole-study findings and limits: Only six AZD1222 recipients tested seropositive at baseline. Among the donors, most were white British and more were female, and clonal diversity was possibly underestimated.

The sequenced sample was peripheral blood, obtained 28 days after the second AZD1222 dose. The clonotype was recovered from an adult who received the AZD1222 COVID-19 vaccine.

The CDR3 protein is CATSRDSYGYTF. The DNA of the CDR3 is TGTGCCACCAGCAGAGATTCCTATGGCTACACCTTC. The chain has TRBV15 and TRBJ1-2; D uncertain. The CDR3 sequence is 12 residues long. CDR1 and CDR2 from the germline V gene are LNHNV and YYDKDF (reference sequence). V lost 0 bases and J lost 4, with 3 bases in between. Supplemented by reference TRBV15 and TRBJ1-2, the full variable domain reads DAMVIQNPRYQVTQFGKPVTLSCSQTLNHNVMYWYQQKSSQAPKLLFHYYDKDFNNEADTPDNFQSRRPNTSFCFLDIRSPGLGDTAMYLCATSRDSYGYTFGSGTRLTVV.